This paragraph reports one TCR beta chain. This entry belongs to a study of blood T cell repertoires in COVID-19. The overall study: T cells, B-cell-depleted T cells, or PBMCs provided the cDNA or gDNA that served as material.

Clones were sequenced by immunoSEQ multiplex PCR, and TCRdb holds only the in-frame ones, with some missing. This sample yields 150,000 or so clones, of which roughly 88% are seen a single time; 12% to 15% belongs to the top ten. The sequenced sample consisted of PBMCs or T cells enriched from blood (not recorded which). This receptor was obtained from a man aged 45-65 years who had recovered from COVID-19.

CDR3 amino acids: CASSDFQGPNYGYTF. The CDR3, as DNA: TGTGCCAGCTCTGACTTTCAGGGGCCGAACTATGGCTACACCTTC. The gene calls are TRBV18 and TRBJ1-2; D possibly corresponds to TRBD1 (6 bases). From germline, CDR1 is KGHSH and CDR2 LQKENI. V lost 6 bases to trimming and J lost 2 bases, with 16 bases between them. The CDR3 loop spans 15 amino acids.